Shown below are 2 T cell receptor beta chains from a single sample sequenced in a study of blood T cells in healthy people across ages. Using a J-beta primer mix together with a sample-barcoded 5' primer, a second PCR was run for roughly 7 to 12 cycles. TCRdb redid the calling of the 5' RACE reads with MiXCR, one entry per CDR3 protein. The sample has 600,000 or so distinct CDR3 sequences; approximately 30% are singletons. The sequenced material came from blood. The receptors stem from a woman of 80 years or more in good health.

This clonotype was recorded many times. The V and J genes are TRBV9 and TRBJ2-7; a weak D match, TRBD1 (5 bases). V dropped 1 base and J dropped 6 bases, with 20 bases sitting between them. The CDR3 is 16 residues long. Per the germline V gene, CDR1 is SGDLS and CDR2 is YYNGEE. As DNA, the CDR3 is TGTGCCAGCAGCGTACCTCCAGCAGGGCCGCTGAGCGAGCAGTACTTC. It yields the protein CASSVPPAGPLSEQYF.

The chain couples TRBV20-1 to TRBJ2-3; D is undetermined. This CDR3 comprises 13 residues. V was trimmed by 6 bases and J by 0 bases, leaving 10 bases between them. Germline V gene lookup returns CDR1 DFQATT and CDR2 SNEGSKA (reference sequence). For the CDR3, the DNA is TGCAGTGCACCCGGGCCCAGCACAGATACGCAGTATTTT. This gives the protein CSAPGPSTDTQYF.